This T cell receptor beta chain comes out of a study of blood T cell repertoires in COVID-19. In this sample, this clone turned up once. Here immunoSEQ multiplex PCR was the method, and the copy in TCRdb shows in-frame clones only, minus some. The profile shows about 98,000 clones, around 87% of them singletons. With 3 bases removed from V and 2 bases from J, the gap between germline ends came to 18 bases. There are 17 residues in the CDR3. Germline CDR1 LGHDT, CDR2 YNNKEL (reference sequence). The sequence derives from a woman aged 45-60 years with COVID-19, enrolled during active disease. The sequencing sample was made of peripheral blood. The chain joins TRBV3-1 (or the pseudogene TRBV3-2) to TRBJ2-3, with D maybe TRBD1 (6 bases). DNA for the CDR3: TGTGCCAGCAGCCAGAGACAGGCCCTACCTTTCACAGATACGCAGTATTTT. This gives the protein CASSQRQALPFTDTQYF.